Following are 30 T cell receptor beta chains from one sample sequenced in a study of Ad26.COV2.S vaccination and SARS-CoV-2 variants (dated by TCRdb to about 2021). The method was the immunoSEQ multiplex PCR assay. TCRdb limited this immuneACCESS table to in-frame rearrangements with V and J called. A share of clones is missing; checked studies link under half to unresolved V genes, and the rest is unexplained. The table for this sample lists about 320,000 clones; 86% of them were counted only once. Jointly, the top ten make up more than 1.5% of the sample. The treatment or condition label, read with the paper, signifies: roughly 19 received Ad26.COV2.S at low or high dose, single or two shots; a few received placebo; per-sample allocation not given. Repertoires of vaccine and placebo recipients were sequenced from samples taken on day 63 after the first injection. The sequencing here drew on peripheral blood, taken in a trial of Ad26.COV2.S vaccine versus placebo. The source is a person between 18 and 65 years old who received the Ad26.COV2.S COVID-19 vaccine or a placebo.

The genes are TRBV4-2 and TRBJ1-1, with no clear D. Germline assignment: CDR1 LGHNA and CDR2 YNFKEQ. V was cut by 0 bases and J by 1 base, with 6 bases left in between. This CDR3 comprises 14 residues. CDR3 in amino acids: CASSQDPGNTEAFF. In DNA, the CDR3 is TGTGCCAGCAGCCAAGACCCCGGGAACACTGAAGCTTTCTTT.

The V call is TRBV4-3, the J call TRBJ2-3, with 11 bases lining up with TRBD2. The trim removed 1 base at V and 3 bases at J, leaving 3 bases unmatched. The germline V gene has CDR1 LGHNA and CDR2 YSLEER. This CDR3 is built from 16 residues. CDR3: CASSQGLAGGTDTQYF. The DNA for the CDR3 is TGCGCCAGCAGCCAAGGGCTAGCGGGGGGAACAGATACGCAGTATTTT.

J is TRBJ2-7 and V is TRBV6-6; D possibly corresponds to TRBD2 (6 bases). The CDR3 covers 13 residues. V lost 1 base and J lost 10, with 14 bases in between. The germline V gene has CDR1 MNHNY and CDR2 SVGAGI (reference sequence). CDR3 nucleotides: TGTGCCAGCAGTTACTTGGAGGGCGCGGGACAGTACTTC. It translates to CASSYLEGAGQYF.

This clone showed up just a few times. The chain links TRBV19 to TRBJ1-2; the match to TRBD1 covers 7 bases. The CDR3 loop spans 13 amino acids. V shed 7 bases, J shed 4 bases, and the junction held 6 bases outside the gene matches. Germline-derived CDR1 and CDR2 are LNHDA and SQIVND (reference sequence). CDR3 nucleotides: TGTGCCAGTACCGGGACAGCGTCCTATGGCTACACCTTC. Translation: CASTGTASYGYTF.

V usage is TRBV20-1 and J usage is TRBJ2-7; no clear D gene. The germline V gene encodes CDR1 DFQATT and CDR2 SNEGSKA (reference sequence). This CDR3 is built from 11 residues. With 6 bases removed from V and 3 bases from J, the gap between germline ends came to 9 bases. The CDR3, as DNA: TGCAGTGCCCCCGACTTCTACGAGCAGTACTTC. Translating it yields CSAPDFYEQYF.

The V gene is TRBV29-1, the J gene TRBJ1-1; 9 nucleotides match TRBD1. CDR3 size: 12 residues. V dropped 7 bases and J dropped 6; count of bases not matched to a gene: 6. Germline CDR1 reads SQVTM; CDR2 reads ANQGSEA. The CDR3 DNA sequence: TGCAGCGCGTCGACAGGGGGTTCTGAAGCTTTCTTT. Amino acid sequence: CSASTGGSEAFF.

The chain couples TRBV5-1 to TRBJ2-6; D is perhaps TRBD1 or TRBD2 (6 bases each). The ends were cut back, 4 bases at V and 0 bases at J, with 17 bases in the middle. Germline loops: CDR1 SGHRS, CDR2 YFSETQ. The length of the CDR3 is 18 residues. CDR3 nucleotide sequence: TGCGCCAGCAGCCCAAACGGGGGACAAAGCTCTGGGGCCAACGTCCTGACTTTC. Translation gives CASSPNGGQSSGANVLTF.

This rearrangement joins TRBV5-1 to TRBJ2-5; tentatively, D is TRBD2 (6 bases). This CDR3 contains 15 residues. Germline V gene lookup returns CDR1 SGHRS and CDR2 YFSETQ. V lost 0 bases to trimming and J lost 5 bases, with 14 bases between them. DNA of the CDR3: TGCGCCAGCAGCTTGGCCGTTCAGGCGGGGGAGACCCAGTACTTC. This codes for CASSLAVQAGETQYF. The whole variable domain, remainder taken from reference TRBV5-1 and TRBJ2-5, is KAGVTQTPRYLIKTRGQQVTLSCSPISGHRSVSWYQQTPGQGLQFLFEYFSETQRNKGNFPGRFSGRQFSNSRSEMNVSTLELGDSALYLCASSLAVQAGETQYFGPGTRLLVL.

V usage is TRBV5-1 and J usage is TRBJ1-1; D perhaps matches TRBD1 (5 bases). CDR1 is SGHRS and CDR2 is YFSETQ in the germline V gene. The CDR3 spans 11 residues. The V end lost 8 bases, the J end lost 2 bases, and 7 bases lay between the germline ends. CDR3 sequence (DNA): TGCGCCAGTAGGGGCAACACTGAAGCTTTCTTT. Protein product: CASRGNTEAFF.

The chain is built from TRBV18 and TRBJ1-1; D is unclear. CDR3 length: 14 residues. Trimming cost V 1 base and J 4 bases, with 10 bases left between them. Germline lookup yields CDR1 KGHSH and CDR2 LQKENI. This CDR3 reads CASSPQTVLTEAFF. In nucleotides, the CDR3 is TGTGCCAGCTCACCACAGACCGTGCTCACTGAAGCTTTCTTT.

The chain recombines TRBV11-1 with TRBJ2-1, with D perhaps TRBD1 (6 bases). Trimming cost V 5 bases and J 4 bases, with 18 bases left between them. Germline V CDR1 and CDR2: SGHAT, FQDESV (reference sequence). The CDR3 sequence is 16 residues long. CDR3 DNA: TGTGCCAGCAGCCGACAGGCGGATGCACTATACAATGAGCAGTTCTTC. Translating it yields CASSRQADALYNEQFF.

The chain links TRBV6-2 or TRBV6-3 to TRBJ1-1; 7 bases match TRBD1. The germline V gene has CDR1 MNHEY and CDR2 SVGEGT. V lost 6 bases and J lost 4; bases outside the gene matches: 5. This CDR3 region has 13 residues. The CDR3 loop reads CASSPQGGTEAFF. The CDR3 DNA sequence: TGTGCCAGCAGCCCCCAGGGGGGCACTGAAGCTTTCTTT.

The rearrangement uses TRBV2 and TRBJ1-2; tentatively, D is TRBD1 (6 bases). V lost 9 bases and J 5 bases, leaving 16 bases between the germline ends. CDR1 and CDR2 (germline): SNHLY, FYNNEI. The CDR3 is 13 amino acids. The CDR3 DNA reads as TGTGCCAGTGCCGTTGGGACAAATTATGGCTACACCTTC. As protein: CASAVGTNYGYTF.

The chain links TRBV5-1 to TRBJ1-5, with D possibly matching TRBD1 (5 bases). The CDR3 length is 18 residues. Germline V gene lookup returns CDR1 SGHRS and CDR2 YFSETQ. V was shortened by 0 bases and J by 0 bases, with 16 bases between the two germline ends. CDR3 DNA: TGCGCCAGCAGCTTGGGTGGGACCACCAATTTTAGCAATCAGCCCCAGCATTTT. This codes for CASSLGGTTNFSNQPQHF.

V is TRBV5-1 and J is TRBJ1-1; D unresolved. Germline V gives CDR1 SGHRS, CDR2 YFSETQ. With 6 bases removed from V and 4 bases from J, the gap between germline ends came to 16 bases. The CDR3 totals 14 residues. DNA of the CDR3: TGCGCCAGCAATAATATATTGGGGAGCACTGAAGCTTTCTTT. Protein product: CASNNILGSTEAFF.

The rearrangement uses TRBV19 and TRBJ1-1; D ambiguous. Trimming removed 3 bases at V and 6 bases at J, with 11 bases between. Germline CDR1 reads LNHDA; CDR2 reads SQIVND (reference sequence). The CDR3 totals 13 residues. The DNA of the CDR3 is TGTGCCAGTAGTATCCTGGGTAACTCTGAAGCTTTCTTT. Its translation: CASSILGNSEAFF. The entire variable domain, with the rest obtained from reference TRBV19 and TRBJ1-1, is as follows: DGGITQSPKYLFRKEGQNVTLSCEQNLNHDAMYWYRQDPGQGLRLIYYSQIVNDFQKGDIAEGYSVSREKKESFPLTVTSAQKNPTAFYLCASSILGNSEAFFGQGTRLTVV.

CDR3 sequence (DNA): TGTGCCAGGTTCCTTATGGGACAGGGAGACACAGATACGCAGTATTTT. Residues: CARFLMGQGDTDTQYF. The rearrangement links TRBV6-7 to TRBJ2-3; 9 positions match TRBD1. TRBV6-7 is labeled an ORF, and its function is uncertain. V gave up 9 bases and J gave up 2 bases; unmatched junction bases: 12. The CDR3 spans 16 residues.

The J gene is TRBJ1-1, the V gene TRBV4-3; TRBD1 might be the D (5 bases). Germline lookup yields CDR1 LGHNA and CDR2 YSLEER. V was trimmed by 0 bases and J by 3 bases, leaving 11 bases between them. The CDR3 extends over 15 amino acids. This CDR3 reads CASSQEPVTDTEAFF. CDR3 nucleotide sequence: TGCGCCAGCAGCCAAGAGCCCGTGACAGACACTGAAGCTTTCTTT.

This clone was seen once. This chain joins TRBV7-6 and TRBJ2-5, with 9 bases aligning to TRBD1. The CDR3 totals 14 residues. Germline V gene lookup returns CDR1 SGHVS and CDR2 FNYEAQ. V dropped 7 bases and J dropped 1; count of bases not matched to a gene: 4. CDR3 amino acids: CASNGQGPQETQYF. CDR3 nucleotides: TGTGCCAGCAACGGACAGGGGCCCCAAGAGACCCAGTACTTC.

CDR3 DNA: TGTGCCAGCAGCGGGGGACAGGGAATGTACGAGCAGTACTTC. This codes for CASSGGQGMYEQYF. The chain has TRBV9 and TRBJ2-7; 9 nucleotides align to TRBD1. The CDR3 is made up of 14 amino acids. In germline, CDR1 is SGDLS, CDR2 YYNGEE. V gave up 3 bases and J gave up 4 bases; unmatched junction bases: 5.

The J gene is TRBJ1-2, the V gene TRBV5-1; possible D gene TRBD1, 5 bases. The CDR3 spans 16 residues. Germline-derived CDR1 and CDR2 are SGHRS and YFSETQ. The ends were cut back, 5 bases at V and 1 base at J, with 18 bases in the middle. The CDR3 DNA reads TGCGCCAGCAGAAGCGGGACTAGTCCTAGTAACTATGGCTACACCTTC. This gives the protein CASRSGTSPSNYGYTF.

This rearrangement joins TRBV19 to TRBJ2-2; the match to TRBD1 covers 9 bases. This CDR3 has 15 residues. V was pared by 6 bases and J by 0 bases, with 2 bases of the junction left unmatched. The germline V gene has CDR1 LNHDA and CDR2 SQIVND (reference sequence). CDR3 region: CASSRTGANTGELFF. The DNA for the CDR3 is TGTGCCAGTAGCCGGACAGGGGCGAACACCGGGGAGCTGTTTTTT.

This chain joins TRBV19 and TRBJ1-5, with D maybe TRBD1 (6 bases). V was clipped by 5 bases and J by 5 bases, with 16 bases between them. CDR1 LNHDA and CDR2 SQIVND come from the germline V gene (reference sequence). The CDR3 contains 15 residues. The CDR3 nucleotides are TGTGCCAGTAGTGACGTGGGCAGGGGTCATCAGCCCCAGCATTTT. This encodes CASSDVGRGHQPQHF.

V gene TRBV2 combines with J gene TRBJ1-6; 8 nucleotides match TRBD1. The germline CDR1 and CDR2 sequences are SNHLY and FYNNEI. The V segment lost 6 bases and the J segment 7 bases; nucleotides outside the gene matches: 5. There are 14 residues in the CDR3. The CDR3 loop reads CASSGQGWNSPLHF. The DNA for the CDR3 is TGTGCCAGCAGCGGACAGGGTTGGAATTCACCCCTCCACTTT.

The rearrangement uses TRBV2 and TRBJ1-6; a possible D gene is TRBD1 (5 bases). V was pared by 2 bases and J by 6 bases, with 11 bases between. The CDR3 runs to 15 residues. CDR1 is SNHLY, CDR2 FYNNEI, per germline. CDR3 protein: CASSEIGTVNSPLHF. As DNA, the CDR3 is TGTGCCAGCAGTGAAATTGGGACGGTTAATTCACCCCTCCACTTT.

The chain joins TRBV5-1 to TRBJ2-5, with 8 bases lining up with TRBD2. The CDR3 has 15 residues. The V and J ends lost 0 bases and 4 bases, in that order; junction bases with no gene match: 5. Germline-derived CDR1 and CDR2 are SGHRS and YFSETQ. CDR3 amino acids: CASSLAGGAGETQYF. The CDR3 nucleotides are TGCGCCAGCAGCTTGGCCGGGGGGGCAGGAGAGACCCAGTACTTC.

The V gene is TRBV11-2, the J gene TRBJ1-4; D is perhaps TRBD1 (6 bases). This CDR3 comprises 15 residues. The V end lost 3 bases, the J end lost 3 bases, and 11 bases lay between the germline ends. Germline CDR1 and CDR2: SGHAT and FQNNGV. The CDR3 DNA is TGTGCCAGCAGCTTCCTTGGACAGTCTAATGAAAAACTGTTTTTT. This codes for CASSFLGQSNEKLFF.

Written as DNA, the CDR3 is TGTGCCAGCATCAACTCACGGACAGCCTCTGGAAACACCATATATTTT. Residues: CASINSRTASGNTIYF. The chain employs TRBV5-6 and TRBJ1-3; D is possibly TRBD1 (6 bases). The germline V gene has CDR1 SGHDT and CDR2 YYEEEE. CDR3 length equals 16 residues. Trimming removed 6 bases at V and 0 bases at J, with 16 bases between.

The chain joins TRBV5-1 to TRBJ2-1, with 9 bases fitting TRBD2. CDR3 size: 18 residues. Germline V gene sequence: CDR1 SGHRS, CDR2 YFSETQ. CDR3 DNA: TGCCCCCCCAGCCCGGGCGGGGGGGCTTTTGGGTCCTACAATGAGCAGTTCTTC. This sequence encodes CPPSPGGGAFGSYNEQFF. The full variable domain, in which reference TRBV5-1 and TRBJ2-1 provide the parts outside the CDR3, is KAGVTQTPRYLIKTRGQQVTLSCSPISGHRSVSWYQQTPGQGLQFLFEYFSETQRNKGNFPGRFSGRQFSNSRSEMNVSTLELGDSALYLCPPSPGGGAFGSYNEQFFGPGTRLTVL.

This rearrangement joins TRBV7-2 to TRBJ1-5, with TRBD1 matching over 11 bases. CDR1 and CDR2 (germline): SGHTA, FQGNSA. V was pared by 0 bases and J by 0 bases, with 7 bases of the junction left unmatched. This CDR3 is 19 amino acids long. The CDR3 DNA reads TGTGCCAGCAGCTTAGCGGGGACAGGGGGGCCCTATAGCAATCAGCCCCAGCATTTT. Residues: CASSLAGTGGPYSNQPQHF.